This T cell receptor (beta chain) was retrieved from a study of cytomegalovirus exposure and HLA in healthy donors. The length of the CDR3 is 14 residues. V dropped 6 bases and J dropped 4 bases, with 13 bases sitting between them. The V gene's germline CDR1 is SGHRS and CDR2 YFSETQ. 13 Jbeta primers and 60 Vbeta primers were used for the PCR. The protocol was immunoSEQ multiplex PCR, while the TCRdb copy is restricted to in-frame clones and leaves out a portion. The sample includes under 200,000 clones, roughly 90% of them seen just once. The sample taken for sequencing was PBMCs. The chain recombines TRBV5-1 with TRBJ2-2; D may be TRBD2 (7 bases). The sequence derives from a woman in her late teens or twenties in good health and CMV-seronegative. CDR3 sequence reads: CASKEGGGTGELFF. DNA of the CDR3: TGCGCCAGCAAAGAGGGAGGGGGCACCGGGGAGCTGTTTTTT.